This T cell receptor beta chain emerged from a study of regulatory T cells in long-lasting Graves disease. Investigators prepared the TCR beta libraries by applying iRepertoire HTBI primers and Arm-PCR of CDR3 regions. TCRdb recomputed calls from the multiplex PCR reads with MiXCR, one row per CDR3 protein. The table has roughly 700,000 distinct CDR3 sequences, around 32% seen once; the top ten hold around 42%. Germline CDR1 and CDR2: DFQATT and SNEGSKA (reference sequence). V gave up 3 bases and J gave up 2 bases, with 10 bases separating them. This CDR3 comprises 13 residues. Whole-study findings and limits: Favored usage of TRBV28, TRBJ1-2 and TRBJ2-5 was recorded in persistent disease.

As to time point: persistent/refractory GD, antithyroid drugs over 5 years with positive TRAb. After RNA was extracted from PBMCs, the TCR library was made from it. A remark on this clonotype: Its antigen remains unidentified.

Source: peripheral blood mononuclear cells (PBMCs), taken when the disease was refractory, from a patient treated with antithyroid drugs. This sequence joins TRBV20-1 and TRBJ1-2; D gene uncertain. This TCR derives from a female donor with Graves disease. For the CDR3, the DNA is TGCAGTGCTAGTCCACTAGGGAACTATGGCTACACCTTC. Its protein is CSASPLGNYGYTF.